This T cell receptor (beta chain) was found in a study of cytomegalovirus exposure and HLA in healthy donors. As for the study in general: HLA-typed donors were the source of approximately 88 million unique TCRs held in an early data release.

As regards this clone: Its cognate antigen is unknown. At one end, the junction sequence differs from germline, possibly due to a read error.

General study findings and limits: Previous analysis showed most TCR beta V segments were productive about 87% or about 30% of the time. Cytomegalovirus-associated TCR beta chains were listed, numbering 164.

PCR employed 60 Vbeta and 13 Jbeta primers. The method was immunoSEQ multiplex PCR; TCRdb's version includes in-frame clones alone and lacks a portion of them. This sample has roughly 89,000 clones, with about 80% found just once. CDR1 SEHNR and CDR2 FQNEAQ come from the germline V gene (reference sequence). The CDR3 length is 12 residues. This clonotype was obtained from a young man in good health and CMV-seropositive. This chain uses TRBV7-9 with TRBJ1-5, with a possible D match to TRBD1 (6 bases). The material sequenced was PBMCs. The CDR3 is CSSSEGDQPQHF. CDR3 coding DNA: TGTTCCAGCAGCGAGGGGGATCAGCCCCAGCATTTT.